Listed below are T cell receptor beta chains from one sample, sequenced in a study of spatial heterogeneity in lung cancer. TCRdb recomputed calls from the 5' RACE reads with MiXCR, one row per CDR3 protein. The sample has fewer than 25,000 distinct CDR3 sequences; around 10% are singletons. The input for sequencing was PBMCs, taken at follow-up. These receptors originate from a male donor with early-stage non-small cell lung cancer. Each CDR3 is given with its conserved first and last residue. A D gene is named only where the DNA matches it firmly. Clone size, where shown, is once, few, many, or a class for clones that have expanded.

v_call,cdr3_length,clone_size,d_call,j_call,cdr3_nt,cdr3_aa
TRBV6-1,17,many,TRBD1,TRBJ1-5,TGTGCCAGCAGTCTCCGGACAGGGGACTATAGCAATCAGCCCCAGCATTTT,CASSLRTGDYSNQPQHF
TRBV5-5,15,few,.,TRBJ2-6,TGTGCCAGCAGCTTGGAGGTCTCTGGGGCCAACGTCCTGACTTTC,CASSLEVSGANVLTF
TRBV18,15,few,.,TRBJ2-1,TGTGCCAGCTCCTCTAACGTGGGTGCCTACAATGAGCAGTTCTTC,CASSSNVGAYNEQFF
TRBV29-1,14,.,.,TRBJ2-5,TGCAGCGTTGAAGATCGGCAGAGAGAAGAGACCCAGTACTTC,CSVEDRQREETQYF
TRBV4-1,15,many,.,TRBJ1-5,TGCGCCAGCAGCCAGACGGGACAAGGGGATCAGCCCCAGCATTTT,CASSQTGQGDQPQHF
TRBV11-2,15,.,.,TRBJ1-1,TGTGCCAGCAGCTTAGATCTCCTCATAGGGACTGAAGCTTTCTTT,CASSLDLLIGTEAFF
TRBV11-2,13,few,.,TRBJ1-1,TGTGCCAGCAGCTTAGAACTTCCAGGACCAGCTTTCTTT,CASSLELPGPAFF
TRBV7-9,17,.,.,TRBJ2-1,TGTGCCAGCAGCTTAATCCCCGGGGAAATTGTCAACAATGAGCAGTTCTTC,CASSLIPGEIVNNEQFF
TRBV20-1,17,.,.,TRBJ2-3,TGCAGTGCTAGCGGATCCAGACAGGCGAGGATTACAGATACGCAGTATTTT,CSASGSRQARITDTQYF
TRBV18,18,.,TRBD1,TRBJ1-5,TGTGCCAGCTCACCCACTGGGCTAGGGGACAGGAGCAATCAGCCCCAGCATTTT,CASSPTGLGDRSNQPQHF
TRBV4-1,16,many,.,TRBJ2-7,TGCGCCAGCAGCCAAGATGGGGTTAAGGGGGGCTACGAGCAGTACTTC,CASSQDGVKGGYEQYF
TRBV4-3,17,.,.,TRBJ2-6,TGCGCCAGCAGCCAAGAGGAGGAAAACTCTGGGGCCAACGTCCTGACTTTC,CASSQEEENSGANVLTF